The rows below give T cell receptor beta chains drawn from one sample of a study of T cell responses to AZD1222 COVID-19 vaccine. TCRdb's table, derived via immunoSEQ multiplex PCR, lists solely in-frame clones and lacks some. The sample contains 150,000 to 200,000 clones, more than 80% of which appear only once. Sequencing used peripheral blood, obtained 28 days after the second dose of the MenACWY control vaccine. The receptors originated from an adult who received the MenACWY meningococcal vaccine as a control. CDR3s include the opening cysteine and the closing phenylalanine or tryptophan. The order of the fields is J gene, D gene, clone size, V gene, CDR3 protein, CDR3 DNA. The D gene is left open where the match is weak. Clone sizes are given selectively: once, few, many, or a class where the clone is expanded.

j_gene: TRBJ2-1; d_gene: TRBD2; abundance: .; v_gene: TRBV7-3; CDR3aa: CASSPGLAVYNEQFF; CDR3nt: TGTGCCAGCAGCCCGGGACTAGCGGTTTACAATGAGCAGTTCTTC
j_gene: TRBJ1-2; d_gene: .; abundance: .; v_gene: TRBV7-2; CDR3aa: CASSYRGMGGYTF; CDR3nt: TGTGCCAGCAGCTACAGAGGGATGGGTGGCTACACCTTC
j_gene: TRBJ2-3; d_gene: TRBD1; abundance: .; v_gene: TRBV6-2/TRBV6-3; CDR3aa: CASSRDRGGFTQYF; CDR3nt: TGTGCCAGCAGCAGGGACAGGGGGGGGTTTACGCAGTATTTT
j_gene: TRBJ1-2; d_gene: .; abundance: .; v_gene: TRBV20-1; CDR3aa: CSASGGSLGYTF; CDR3nt: TGCAGTGCTAGTGGCGGCAGTCTCGGCTACACCTTC
j_gene: TRBJ2-5; d_gene: .; abundance: .; v_gene: TRBV7-9; CDR3aa: CASSLIGETQYF; CDR3nt: TGTGCCAGCAGCTTAATCGGTGAGACCCAGTACTTC
j_gene: TRBJ1-2; d_gene: .; abundance: .; v_gene: TRBV29-1; CDR3aa: CSVGDDNYGYTF; CDR3nt: TGCAGCGTTGGAGACGACAACTATGGCTACACCTTC
j_gene: TRBJ1-3; d_gene: .; abundance: .; v_gene: TRBV30; CDR3aa: CAWSPIKRVITGNTIYF; CDR3nt: TGTGCCTGGAGCCCAATAAAAAGGGTGATAACTGGAAACACCATATATTTT
j_gene: TRBJ1-2; d_gene: .; abundance: .; v_gene: TRBV7-9; CDR3aa: CASCCTGTYGYTF; CDR3nt: TGTGCCAGTTGTTGCACAGGCACCTATGGCTACACCTTC
j_gene: TRBJ1-1; d_gene: TRBD1; abundance: .; v_gene: TRBV2; CDR3aa: CASSTGVRTEAFF; CDR3nt: TGTGCCAGCAGTACAGGGGTTCGCACTGAAGCTTTCTTT
j_gene: TRBJ1-2; d_gene: .; abundance: .; v_gene: TRBV3-1/TRBV3-2; CDR3aa: CASSQDRRGVYGYTF; CDR3nt: TGTGCCAGCAGCCAAGATCGAAGGGGCGTCTACGGCTACACCTTC
j_gene: TRBJ2-5; d_gene: .; abundance: .; v_gene: TRBV28; CDR3aa: CASSLPRMSGGGETQYF; CDR3nt: TGTGCCAGCAGTTTGCCCCGCATGTCGGGTGGAGGGGAGACCCAGTACTTC
j_gene: TRBJ1-5; d_gene: .; abundance: .; v_gene: TRBV3-1/TRBV3-2; CDR3aa: CASSQDKNQPQHF; CDR3nt: TGTGCCAGCAGCCAAGACAAGAATCAGCCCCAGCATTTT
j_gene: TRBJ2-5; d_gene: .; abundance: once; v_gene: TRBV7-3; CDR3aa: CASSLTDSGTQYF; CDR3nt: TGTGCCAGCAGCTTAACGGACAGTGGGACCCAGTACTTC
j_gene: TRBJ2-7; d_gene: TRBD2; abundance: .; v_gene: TRBV6-5; CDR3aa: CASSYSPGGREQYF; CDR3nt: TGTGCCAGCAGTTACTCTCCGGGAGGCCGGGAGCAGTACTTC
j_gene: TRBJ1-2; d_gene: .; abundance: .; v_gene: TRBV19; CDR3aa: CASSMPTVYGYTF; CDR3nt: TGTGCCAGTAGTATGCCGACAGTCTATGGCTACACCTTC
j_gene: TRBJ2-3; d_gene: .; abundance: .; v_gene: TRBV30; CDR3aa: CACYLWDLSGTQYF; CDR3nt: TGTGCCTGCTATCTATGGGACCTATCGGGGACGCAGTATTTT
j_gene: TRBJ2-7; d_gene: .; abundance: .; v_gene: TRBV18; CDR3aa: CASSYRPEGAYEQYF; CDR3nt: TGTGCCAGCTCATACCGACCCGAGGGTGCCTACGAGCAGTACTTC
j_gene: TRBJ2-3; d_gene: .; abundance: .; v_gene: TRBV9; CDR3aa: CASSPPGGHGTDTQYF; CDR3nt: TGTGCCAGCAGCCCCCCTGGCGGGCACGGCACAGATACGCAGTATTTT
j_gene: TRBJ2-3; d_gene: .; abundance: once; v_gene: TRBV2; CDR3aa: CASSEGGSTDTQYF; CDR3nt: TGTGCCAGCAGTGAGGGCGGAAGCACAGATACGCAGTATTTT
j_gene: TRBJ1-2; d_gene: .; abundance: .; v_gene: TRBV30; CDR3aa: CAWINAGGYTF; CDR3nt: TGTGCCTGGATTAACGCCGGGGGCTACACCTTC
j_gene: TRBJ1-2; d_gene: .; abundance: .; v_gene: TRBV4-3; CDR3aa: CASSLGVRGQSYGYTF; CDR3nt: TGCGCCAGCAGCCTGGGGGTTCGTGGGCAGAGCTATGGCTACACCTTC
j_gene: TRBJ1-2; d_gene: TRBD1; abundance: .; v_gene: TRBV7-2; CDR3aa: CASSLAPGTGRSYGYTF; CDR3nt: TGTGCCAGCAGCTTAGCGCCCGGGACAGGGAGATCCTATGGCTACACCTTC
j_gene: TRBJ2-5; d_gene: TRBD2; abundance: .; v_gene: TRBV14; CDR3aa: CASSQGLAGRETQYF; CDR3nt: TGTGCCAGCAGCCAAGGACTAGCCGGGAGGGAGACCCAGTACTTC
j_gene: TRBJ1-5; d_gene: .; abundance: once; v_gene: TRBV5-4; CDR3aa: CASSSHKGQPQHF; CDR3nt: TGTGCCAGCAGCTCGCATAAGGGGCAGCCCCAGCATTTT
j_gene: TRBJ2-7; d_gene: TRBD2; abundance: once; v_gene: TRBV30; CDR3aa: CAASSGIPYEQYF; CDR3nt: TGTGCCGCCTCTAGCGGGATACCCTACGAGCAGTACTTC